The 25 T cell receptor beta chains listed next were all sequenced from one sample in a study of control samples from healthy donors and cancer patients. Method: immunoSEQ multiplex PCR; TCRdb's copy keeps in-frame clones and lacks some. The repertoire includes approximately 100,000 clones, roughly 84% of them detected once, and over 2% sits in the top ten. Sequencing input: blood. The receptors were gathered from a woman aged 40 to 49 in good health.

The J gene is TRBJ1-2, the V gene TRBV29-1; TRBD1 is a possible D gene (6 bases). The CDR3 totals 14 residues. Germline lookup yields CDR1 SQVTM and CDR2 ANQGSEA. V was shortened by 5 bases and J by 8 bases, with 21 bases between the two germline ends. For the CDR3, the DNA is TGCAGCGTTCAACCCCTCACAGGGATTAGAGGCTACACCTTC. Its protein product is CSVQPLTGIRGYTF.

The rearrangement links TRBV12-3 or TRBV12-4 to TRBJ1-2, with D possibly matching TRBD1 (6 bases). This CDR3 is 12 amino acids long. Deletions cut 4 bases from V and 8 bases from J, with 11 bases between. CDR3 amino acids: CASSWGAEGYTF. The CDR3 nucleotides read TGTGCCAGCAGTTGGGGGGCAGAGGGCTACACCTTC.

The rearrangement links TRBV6-6 to TRBJ2-3; TRBD1 aligns across 8 bases. CDR1 is MNHNY, CDR2 SVGAGI, per germline (reference sequence). J was trimmed by 4 bases and V by 7 bases; bases with no gene match: 4. CDR3 length: 13 residues. CDR3 protein: CASTTGVADTQYF. The CDR3 coding sequence is TGTGCCAGCACGACAGGGGTGGCAGATACGCAGTATTTT.

The V call is TRBV7-3, the J call TRBJ2-1; D call uncertain. This CDR3 comprises 14 residues. Trimming removed 4 bases from V and 8 bases from J, with 15 bases in between. From germline, CDR1 is SGHTA and CDR2 FQGTGA. The CDR3 region is CASSSKGPVDEQFF. DNA for the CDR3: TGTGCCAGCAGCTCCAAAGGCCCGGTCGATGAGCAGTTCTTC.

The chain employs TRBV11-1 and TRBJ2-1; no firm D call. Germline CDR1 and CDR2: SGHAT and FQDESV (reference sequence). Trimming took off 4 bases at V and 7 bases at J, with 8 bases between the two ends. This CDR3 is 12 amino acids long. CDR3 sequence reads: CASSSTWNEQFF. For the CDR3, the DNA is TGTGCCAGCAGCTCGACTTGGAATGAGCAGTTCTTC.

The chain has TRBV19 and TRBJ1-2; 9 bases map to TRBD1. J was trimmed by 8 bases and V by 5 bases; bases with no gene match: 9. Germline V gene data show CDR1 as LNHDA and CDR2 as SQIVND (reference sequence). The CDR3 has 14 amino acids. The CDR3 DNA sequence: TGTGCCAGTAGTCCGACGACAGGGGGAGGCGGCTACACCTTC. It yields the protein CASSPTTGGGGYTF. The whole variable domain, remainder taken from reference TRBV19 and TRBJ1-2, is DGGITQSPKYLFRKEGQNVTLSCEQNLNHDAMYWYRQDPGQGLRLIYYSQIVNDFQKGDIAEGYSVSREKKESFPLTVTSAQKNPTAFYLCASSPTTGGGGYTFGSGTRLTVV.

This rearrangement joins TRBV6-2 or TRBV6-3 to TRBJ1-1, with TRBD1 matching over 8 bases. The CDR3 has 14 residues. V was clipped by 5 bases and J by 5 bases; unmatched bases: 7. Looked up from germline, CDR1 is MNHEY and CDR2 is SVGEGT. This chain's CDR3 is CASSDDRGETEAFF. CDR3 DNA sequence: TGTGCCAGCAGTGACGACAGGGGAGAGACTGAAGCTTTCTTT.

The rearrangement joins TRBV18 to TRBJ2-1, with D maybe TRBD2 (6 bases). The CDR3 is 13 amino acids. Germline values: CDR1 KGHSH, CDR2 LQKENI. Trimming cost V 4 bases and J 6 bases, with 10 bases left between them. For the CDR3, the DNA is TGTGCCAGCTCACAGACTAGTCTCAATGAGCAGTTCTTC. This gives the protein CASSQTSLNEQFF.

This sequence joins TRBV5-4 and TRBJ2-1; tentative D call: TRBD2 (6 bases). Germline CDR1 SGHNT, CDR2 YYREEE (reference sequence). The CDR3 covers 15 residues. V lost 0 bases to trimming and J lost 3 bases, with 10 bases between them. The CDR3 sequence: CASSLGRGNYNEQFF. CDR3 coding DNA: TGTGCCAGCAGCTTGGGGCGGGGTAACTACAATGAGCAGTTCTTC. Using reference TRBV5-4 and TRBJ2-1 for the parts outside the CDR3, the full variable domain is ETGVTQSPTHLIKTRGQQVTLRCSSQSGHNTVSWYQQALGQGPQFIFQYYREEENGRGNFPPRFSGLQFPNYSSELNVNALELDDSALYLCASSLGRGNYNEQFFGPGTRLTVL.

The chain joins TRBV6-2 or TRBV6-3 to TRBJ2-3, with 9 bases that match TRBD2. The junction had 8 bases not matched to a gene; V was cut back by 4 bases and J by 3 bases. The CDR3 sequence is 16 residues long. Germline V lookup: CDR1 MNHEY, CDR2 SVGEGT. The DNA of the CDR3 is TGTGCCAGCAGTTCTTGGACTAGCGCCCTGACAGATACGCAGTATTTT. Protein product: CASSSWTSALTDTQYF.

This clone was counted a few times. The chain uses TRBV4-3 and TRBJ2-2; D remains ambiguous. Per germline, CDR1 LGHNA and CDR2 YSLEER. This CDR3 comprises 15 residues. The V end was cut by 0 bases, the J end by 2 bases, with 7 bases between. Here the CDR3 DNA reads TGCGCCAGCAGCCAAGATCCCACCAACACCGGGGAGCTGTTTTTT. It specifies CASSQDPTNTGELFF.

The chain couples TRBV12-3 or TRBV12-4 to TRBJ1-3; unclear D gene. V was trimmed by 10 bases and J by 4 bases, leaving 11 bases between them. This CDR3 region has 12 residues. CDR3 coding DNA: TGTGCCACCTCGGCGGTAGGAAACACCATATATTTT. It specifies CATSAVGNTIYF.

The chain couples TRBV5-1 to TRBJ1-1; D unresolved. V lost 4 bases and J lost 1, with 14 bases in between. This CDR3 spans 15 amino acids. Germline values: CDR1 SGHRS, CDR2 YFSETQ. The CDR3 bases are TGCGCCAGCAGCCTCCAAATCGAGCAGAACACTGAAGCTTTCTTT. Its protein product is CASSLQIEQNTEAFF.

This clone was seen just once. This rearrangement joins TRBV5-1 to TRBJ2-1; possibly TRBD1 or TRBD2 for D (6 bases each). Per the germline V gene, CDR1 is SGHRS and CDR2 is YFSETQ. The germline V and J ends were trimmed by 4 bases and 7 bases, with 15 bases remaining between them. The CDR3 covers 14 residues. The CDR3 nucleotides are TGCGCCAGCAGCCCCGAGGGGGGCGTGAATGAGCAGTTCTTC. This gives the protein CASSPEGGVNEQFF. The full variable domain, rest sourced from reference TRBV5-1 and TRBJ2-1, is KAGVTQTPRYLIKTRGQQVTLSCSPISGHRSVSWYQQTPGQGLQFLFEYFSETQRNKGNFPGRFSGRQFSNSRSEMNVSTLELGDSALYLCASSPEGGVNEQFFGPGTRLTVL.

The rearrangement links TRBV27 to TRBJ2-2; 8 bases are a match to TRBD2. J gave up 5 bases and V 1 base, and 6 bases lay outside the gene matches. The CDR3 is 16 residues long. CDR1 and CDR2 (germline): MNHEY, SMNVEV (reference sequence). CDR3 sequence reads: CASSLWSREGTGELFF. The CDR3 region has the DNA TGTGCCAGCAGTTTATGGAGTCGGGAGGGGACCGGGGAGCTGTTTTTT.

The V and J genes are TRBV30 and TRBJ1-3, with D hard to call. V dropped 5 bases and J dropped 8 bases, with 10 bases sitting between them. This CDR3 region has 11 residues. Germline values: CDR1 GTSNPN, CDR2 SVGIG (reference sequence). The CDR3 region is CAWGVMDTIYF. CDR3 in DNA: TGTGCCTGGGGAGTAATGGACACCATATATTTT.

This sequence joins TRBV6-1 and TRBJ1-2, with a weak D call TRBD1 (5 bases). The CDR3 is 16 residues long. From germline, CDR1 is MNHNS and CDR2 SASEGT. V lost 1 base, J lost 7 bases, and 19 bases lay in between. CDR3 sequence (DNA): TGTGCCAGCAGTGAAGAGGGGAGAGGGTCGCGGATTGGCTACACCTTC. It encodes CASSEEGRGSRIGYTF.

This chain connects TRBV7-8 to TRBJ2-2; TRBD2 matches at 7 bases. Trimming removed 1 base from V and 7 bases from J; junction bases left unmatched: 3. The germline gives CDR1 SGHVS, CDR2 FQNEAQ. The CDR3 has 14 residues. The CDR3 nucleotides read TGTGCCAGCAGCTTAGGGGACTACGGCGGGGAGCTGTTTTTT. Translation: CASSLGDYGGELFF.

This clone was seen repeatedly, ten times or more. This sequence joins TRBV2 and TRBJ1-2; TRBD1 matches at 9 bases. Trimming took 9 bases from V and 8 from J; bases not matched to a gene: 10. The CDR3 runs 13 residues. CDR1 SNHLY and CDR2 FYNNEI come from the germline V gene. The CDR3: CASTPMGTGGYTF. CDR3 nucleotides: TGTGCCAGTACTCCTATGGGGACAGGGGGCTACACCTTC.

The chain recombines TRBV3-1 (or the pseudogene TRBV3-2) with TRBJ2-7; 11 nucleotides agree with TRBD2. This CDR3 has 17 residues. CDR1 is LGHDT and CDR2 is YNNKEL in the germline V gene (reference sequence). The junction had 11 bases not matched to a gene; V was cut back by 1 base and J by 6 bases. The CDR3 coding sequence is TGTGCCAGCAGCCAAGCCTACTTTCTAGCGGGGGGTCTCGAGCAGTACTTC. This codes for CASSQAYFLAGGLEQYF.

The genes are TRBV19 and TRBJ1-1; TRBD1 aligns across 9 bases. Trimming took 9 bases from V and 3 from J; bases not matched to a gene: 5. The CDR3 totals 13 residues. Germline-derived CDR1 and CDR2 are LNHDA and SQIVND (reference sequence). CDR3 in DNA: TGTGCCAGCTTACAGGGGGCTCACACTGAAGCTTTCTTT. Translated, it gives CASLQGAHTEAFF.

The CDR3 loop is CASQAEYYGYTF. The CDR3 nucleotides are TGTGCCTCCCAGGCCGAATACTATGGCTACACCTTC. V is TRBV30 and J is TRBJ1-2; D unresolved. The CDR3 spans 12 residues. Germline V gene sequence: CDR1 GTSNPN, CDR2 SVGIG (reference sequence). The V end lost 7 bases, the J end lost 3 bases, and 12 bases lay between the germline ends.

V is TRBV15 and J is TRBJ1-4, with D possibly TRBD1 on 5 matching bases. V gave up 0 bases and J gave up 4 bases, with 12 bases separating them. Germline CDR1 is LNHNV and CDR2 is YYDKDF (reference sequence). The CDR3 loop spans 16 amino acids. The CDR3 coding sequence is TGTGCCACCAGCAGAGATCCGGGGGTGGGTAATGAAAAACTGTTTTTT. Protein sequence: CATSRDPGVGNEKLFF.

The chain carries TRBV18 and TRBJ1-1, with 11 positions matching TRBD1. Unmatched junction bases numbered 7, after V lost 3 bases and J lost 4 bases. The CDR3 runs to 16 residues. CDR1 and CDR2 (germline): KGHSH, LQKENI. Written as DNA, the CDR3 is TGTGCCAGCTCACCCCCTGGACAGGGGGCGGGCACTGAAGCTTTCTTT. It translates to CASSPPGQGAGTEAFF.

The chain uses TRBV29-1 and TRBJ2-1; maybe TRBD1 (6 bases). CDR1 is SQVTM and CDR2 is ANQGSEA in the germline V gene. This CDR3 comprises 13 residues. Trimming took off 2 bases at V and 4 bases at J, with 9 bases between the two ends. The CDR3 nucleotides read TGCAGCGTTGAACGGGACATATACAATGAGCAGTTCTTC. Protein product: CSVERDIYNEQFF.